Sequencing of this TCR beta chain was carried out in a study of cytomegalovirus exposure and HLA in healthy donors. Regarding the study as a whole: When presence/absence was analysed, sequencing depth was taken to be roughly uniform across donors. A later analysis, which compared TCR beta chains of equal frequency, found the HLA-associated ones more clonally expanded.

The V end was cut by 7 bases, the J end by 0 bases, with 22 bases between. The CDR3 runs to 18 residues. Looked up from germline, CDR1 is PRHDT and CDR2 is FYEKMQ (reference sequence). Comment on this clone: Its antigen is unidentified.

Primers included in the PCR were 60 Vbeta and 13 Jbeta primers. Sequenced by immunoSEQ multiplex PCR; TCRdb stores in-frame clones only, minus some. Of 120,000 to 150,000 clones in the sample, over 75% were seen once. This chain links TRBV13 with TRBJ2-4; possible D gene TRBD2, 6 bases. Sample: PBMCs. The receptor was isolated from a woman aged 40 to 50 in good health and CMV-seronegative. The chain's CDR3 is CASTPAWGEKLAKNIQYF. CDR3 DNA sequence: TGTGCCAGCACCCCCGCCTGGGGGGAAAAGCTAGCCAAAAACATTCAGTACTTC.